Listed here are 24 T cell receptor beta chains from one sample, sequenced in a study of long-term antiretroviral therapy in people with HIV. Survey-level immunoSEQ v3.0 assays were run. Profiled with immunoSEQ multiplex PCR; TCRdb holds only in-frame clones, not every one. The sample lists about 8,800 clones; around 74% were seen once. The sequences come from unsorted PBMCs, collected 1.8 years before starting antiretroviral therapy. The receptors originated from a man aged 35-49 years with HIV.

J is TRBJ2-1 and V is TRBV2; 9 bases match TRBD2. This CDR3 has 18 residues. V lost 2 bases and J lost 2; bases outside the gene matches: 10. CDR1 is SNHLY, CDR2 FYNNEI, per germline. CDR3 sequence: CASSEPLSGGPAYNEQFF. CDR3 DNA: TGTGCCAGCAGTGAACCCTTGAGCGGGGGGCCAGCCTACAATGAGCAGTTCTTC.

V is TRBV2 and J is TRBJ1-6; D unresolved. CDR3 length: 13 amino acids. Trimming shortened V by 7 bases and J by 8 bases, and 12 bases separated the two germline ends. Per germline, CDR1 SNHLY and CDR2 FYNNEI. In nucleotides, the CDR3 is TGTGCCAGCACCGATGGCTTTTATTCACCCCTCCACTTT. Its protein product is CASTDGFYSPLHF. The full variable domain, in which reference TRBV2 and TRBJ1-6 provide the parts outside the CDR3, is EPEVTQTPSHQVTQMGQEVILRCVPISNHLYFYWYRQILGQKVEFLVSFYNNEISEKSEIFDDQFSVERPDGSNFTLKIRSTKLEDSAMYFCASTDGFYSPLHFGNGTRLTVT.

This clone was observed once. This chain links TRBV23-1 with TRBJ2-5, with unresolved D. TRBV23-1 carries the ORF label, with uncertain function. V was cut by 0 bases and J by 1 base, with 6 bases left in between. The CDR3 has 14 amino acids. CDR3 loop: CASSQSSGQETQYF. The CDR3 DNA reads TGCGCCAGCAGTCAATCGTCGGGCCAAGAGACCCAGTACTTC.

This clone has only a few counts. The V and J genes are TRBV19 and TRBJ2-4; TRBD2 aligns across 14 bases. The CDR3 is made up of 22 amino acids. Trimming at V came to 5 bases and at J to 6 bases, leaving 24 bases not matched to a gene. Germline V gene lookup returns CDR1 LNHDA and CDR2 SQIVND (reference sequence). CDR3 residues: CASSPYRGLTSGGADGRNIQYF. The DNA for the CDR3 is TGTGCCAGTAGTCCTTACAGGGGGCTGACTAGCGGGGGGGCCGATGGTAGAAACATTCAGTACTTC.

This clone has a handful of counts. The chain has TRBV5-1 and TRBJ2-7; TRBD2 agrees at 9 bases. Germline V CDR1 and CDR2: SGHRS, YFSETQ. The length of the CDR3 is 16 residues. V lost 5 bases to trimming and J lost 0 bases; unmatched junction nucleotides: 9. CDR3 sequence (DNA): TGCGCCAGCAGTCTGGGAGCGGGGGGAAGCTCCTACGAGCAGTACTTC. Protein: CASSLGAGGSSYEQYF.

DNA for the CDR3: TGTGCTAGTGGTTTGGTCGTCGGACAGATCAGGGGTTTCCAGCCCCAGCATTTT. Its protein is CASGLVVGQIRGFQPQHF. The gene calls are TRBV12-5 and TRBJ1-5; weak D call: TRBD1 (6 bases). Germline CDR1 and CDR2: LGHNT and FRNRAP. The V gene lost 0 bases and the J gene lost 7 bases, with 22 bases spanning the gap. The CDR3 runs 18 residues.

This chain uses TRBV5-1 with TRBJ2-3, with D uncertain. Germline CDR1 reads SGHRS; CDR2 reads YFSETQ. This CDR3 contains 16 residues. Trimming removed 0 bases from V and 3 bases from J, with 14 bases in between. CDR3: CASSLEGSKSTDTQYF. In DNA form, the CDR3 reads TGCGCCAGCAGCTTGGAAGGATCGAAGTCAACAGATACGCAGTATTTT.

The CDR3 coding sequence is TGTGCCAGCAGCTCGAGTATAATTGGGGCTGGGGCCAACGTCCTGACTTTC. It encodes CASSSSIIGAGANVLTF. The chain carries TRBV11-2 and TRBJ2-6; D remains unclear. The CDR3 consists of 17 residues. Deletions cut 4 bases from V and 2 bases from J, with 15 bases between. Germline CDR1 SGHAT, CDR2 FQNNGV.

CDR3 residues: CASSSDRLGNQPQHF. The CDR3 DNA follows: TGTGCCAGCAGCTCAGACAGGCTGGGCAATCAGCCCCAGCATTTT. The chain couples TRBV5-6 to TRBJ1-5; weak D call: TRBD1 (6 bases). The CDR3 has 15 residues. CDR1 is SGHDT and CDR2 is YYEEEE in the germline V gene. V lost 3 bases, J lost 2 bases, and 12 bases lay in between.

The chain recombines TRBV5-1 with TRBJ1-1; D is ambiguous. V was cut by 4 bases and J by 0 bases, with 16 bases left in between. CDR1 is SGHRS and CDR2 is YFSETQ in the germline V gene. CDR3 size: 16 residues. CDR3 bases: TGCGCCAGCAGCCGATACCTTACCCCGATGAACACTGAAGCTTTCTTT. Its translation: CASSRYLTPMNTEAFF.

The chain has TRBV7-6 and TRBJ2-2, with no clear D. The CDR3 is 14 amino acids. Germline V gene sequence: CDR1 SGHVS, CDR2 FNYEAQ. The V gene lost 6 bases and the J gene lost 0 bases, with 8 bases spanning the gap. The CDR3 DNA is TGTGCCAGCAGTGTAGCCCCGAACACCGGGGAGCTGTTTTTT. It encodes CASSVAPNTGELFF.

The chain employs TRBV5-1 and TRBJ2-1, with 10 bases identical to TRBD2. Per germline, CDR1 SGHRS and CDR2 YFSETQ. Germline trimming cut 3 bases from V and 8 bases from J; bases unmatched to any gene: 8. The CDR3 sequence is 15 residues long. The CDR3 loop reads CASSSSGGAIDEQFF. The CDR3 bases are TGCGCCAGCAGCTCGAGCGGGGGGGCTATCGATGAGCAGTTCTTC.

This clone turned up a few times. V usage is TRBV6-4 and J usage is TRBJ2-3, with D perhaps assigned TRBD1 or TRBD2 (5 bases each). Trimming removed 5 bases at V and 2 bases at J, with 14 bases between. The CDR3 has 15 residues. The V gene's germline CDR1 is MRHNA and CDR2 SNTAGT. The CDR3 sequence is CASSPGTPPTDTQYF. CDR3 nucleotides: TGTGCCAGCAGTCCCGGGACCCCACCCACAGATACGCAGTATTTT.

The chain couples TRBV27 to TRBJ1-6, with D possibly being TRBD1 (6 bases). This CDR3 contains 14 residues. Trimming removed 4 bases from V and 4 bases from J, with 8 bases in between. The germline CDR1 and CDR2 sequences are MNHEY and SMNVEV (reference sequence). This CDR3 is CASSYQGYNSPLHF. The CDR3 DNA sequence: TGTGCCAGCAGTTACCAGGGGTATAATTCACCCCTCCACTTT.

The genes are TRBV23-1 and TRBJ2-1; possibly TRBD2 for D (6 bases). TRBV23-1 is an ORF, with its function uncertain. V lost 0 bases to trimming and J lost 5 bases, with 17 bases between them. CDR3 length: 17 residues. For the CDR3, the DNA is TGCGCCAGCAGTCAATCCCCCACGGGGGATCCTGACAATGAGCAGTTCTTC. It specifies CASSQSPTGDPDNEQFF.

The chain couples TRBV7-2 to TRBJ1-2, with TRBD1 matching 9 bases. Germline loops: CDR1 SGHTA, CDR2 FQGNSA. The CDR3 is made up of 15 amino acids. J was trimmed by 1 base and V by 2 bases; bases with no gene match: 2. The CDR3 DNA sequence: TGTGCCAGCAGCTTAAGGACAGGGGTTAACTATGGCTACACCTTC. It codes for CASSLRTGVNYGYTF. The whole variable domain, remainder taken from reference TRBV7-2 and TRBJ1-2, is GAGVSQSPSNKVTEKGKDVELRCDPISGHTALYWYRQSLGQGLEFLIYFQGNSAPDKSGLPSDRFSAERTGGSVSTLTIQRTQQEDSAVYLCASSLRTGVNYGYTFGSGTRLTVV.

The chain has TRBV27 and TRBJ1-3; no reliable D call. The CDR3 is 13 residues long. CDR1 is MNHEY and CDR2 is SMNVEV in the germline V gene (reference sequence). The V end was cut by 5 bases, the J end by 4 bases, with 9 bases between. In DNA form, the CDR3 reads TGTGCCAGCAGTACCGCTGACGGAAACACCATATATTTT. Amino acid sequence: CASSTADGNTIYF.

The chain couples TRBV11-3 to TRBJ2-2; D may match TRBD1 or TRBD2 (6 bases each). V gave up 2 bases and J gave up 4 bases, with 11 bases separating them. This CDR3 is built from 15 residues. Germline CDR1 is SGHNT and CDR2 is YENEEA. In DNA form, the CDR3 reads TGTGCCAGCAGCTTAATGGGGGGCTCCACCGGGGAGCTGTTTTTT. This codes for CASSLMGGSTGELFF. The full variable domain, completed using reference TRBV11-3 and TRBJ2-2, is EAGVVQSPRYKIIEKKQPVAFWCNPISGHNTLYWYLQNLGQGPELLIRYENEEAVDDSQLPKDRFSAERLKGVDSTLKIQPAELGDSAVYLCASSLMGGSTGELFFGEGSRLTVL.

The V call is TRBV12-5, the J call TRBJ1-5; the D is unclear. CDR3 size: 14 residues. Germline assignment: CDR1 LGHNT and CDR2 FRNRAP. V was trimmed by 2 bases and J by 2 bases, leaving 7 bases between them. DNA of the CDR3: TGTGCTAGTGGTTTGACCTACGGCAATCAGCCCCAGCATTTT. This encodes CASGLTYGNQPQHF.

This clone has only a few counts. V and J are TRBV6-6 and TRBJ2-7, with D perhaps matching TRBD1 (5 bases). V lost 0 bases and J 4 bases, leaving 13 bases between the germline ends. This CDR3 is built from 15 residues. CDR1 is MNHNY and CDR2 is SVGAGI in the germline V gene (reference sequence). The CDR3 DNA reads TGTGCCAGCAGTTACTCGATTCAGGGTGGGTACGAGCAGTACTTC. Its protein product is CASSYSIQGGYEQYF.

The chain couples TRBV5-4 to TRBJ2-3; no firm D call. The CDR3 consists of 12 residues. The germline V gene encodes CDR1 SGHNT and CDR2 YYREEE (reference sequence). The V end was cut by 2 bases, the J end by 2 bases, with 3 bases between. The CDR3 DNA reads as TGTGCCAGCAGCTTAAACACAGATACGCAGTATTTT. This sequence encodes CASSLNTDTQYF. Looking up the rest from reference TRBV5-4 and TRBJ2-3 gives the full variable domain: ETGVTQSPTHLIKTRGQQVTLRCSSQSGHNTVSWYQQALGQGPQFIFQYYREEENGRGNFPPRFSGLQFPNYSSELNVNALELDDSALYLCASSLNTDTQYFGPGTRLTVL.

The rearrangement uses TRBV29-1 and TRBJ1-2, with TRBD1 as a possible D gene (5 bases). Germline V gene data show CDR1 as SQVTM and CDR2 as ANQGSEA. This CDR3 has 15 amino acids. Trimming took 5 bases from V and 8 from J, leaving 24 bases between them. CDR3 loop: CSVPAGLRRVEGYTF. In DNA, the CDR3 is TGCAGCGTTCCAGCGGGACTGCGTAGGGTGGAAGGCTACACCTTC.

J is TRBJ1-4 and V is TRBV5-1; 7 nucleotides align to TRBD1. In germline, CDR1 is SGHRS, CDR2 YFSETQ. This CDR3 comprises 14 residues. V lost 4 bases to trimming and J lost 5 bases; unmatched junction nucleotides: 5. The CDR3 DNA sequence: TGCGCCAGCAGCCGTGACAGGGAGAATGAAAAACTGTTTTTT. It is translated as CASSRDRENEKLFF.

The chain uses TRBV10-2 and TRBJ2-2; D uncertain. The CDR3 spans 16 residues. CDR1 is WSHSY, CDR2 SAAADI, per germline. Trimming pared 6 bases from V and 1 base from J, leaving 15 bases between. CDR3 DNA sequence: TGCGCCAGCAGGTACCAATCCGACGGGAACACCGGGGAGCTGTTTTTT. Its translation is CASRYQSDGNTGELFF.